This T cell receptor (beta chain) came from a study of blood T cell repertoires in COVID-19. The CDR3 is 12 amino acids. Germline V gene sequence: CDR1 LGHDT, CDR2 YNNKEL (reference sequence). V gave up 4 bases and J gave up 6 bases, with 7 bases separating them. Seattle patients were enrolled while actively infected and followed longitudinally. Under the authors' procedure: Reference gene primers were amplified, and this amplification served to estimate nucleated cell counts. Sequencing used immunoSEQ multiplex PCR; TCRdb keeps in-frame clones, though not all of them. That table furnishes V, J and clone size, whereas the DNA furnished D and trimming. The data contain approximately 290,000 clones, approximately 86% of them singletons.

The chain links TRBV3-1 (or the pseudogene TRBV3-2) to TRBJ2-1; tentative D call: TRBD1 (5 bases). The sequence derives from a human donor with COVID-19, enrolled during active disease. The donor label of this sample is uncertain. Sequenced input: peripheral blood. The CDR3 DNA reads TGTGCCAGCAGCCGCCAGGGCAATGAGCAGTTCTTC. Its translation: CASSRQGNEQFF.